The T cell receptor (beta chain) under discussion was sequenced for a study of T cell responses to AZD1222 COVID-19 vaccine. The germline V gene has CDR1 MNHEY and CDR2 SMNVEV (reference sequence). The CDR3 has 16 amino acids. The V end lost 6 bases, the J end lost 4 bases, and 20 bases lay between the germline ends. The data were produced by immunoSEQ multiplex PCR, yet TCRdb's version contains in-frame clones alone and is incomplete. Of some 120,000 clones in the sample, 80% to 95% were seen once. The source is an adult who received the MenACWY meningococcal vaccine as a control. The input for sequencing was peripheral blood, taken 28 days after the second dose of the MenACWY control vaccine. V is TRBV27 and J is TRBJ2-3; TRBD2 is a possible D gene (6 bases). The CDR3 region is CASSPSGTLKADTQYF. CDR3 in DNA: TGTGCCAGCAGCCCAAGTGGGACTCTTAAAGCAGATACGCAGTATTTT.